One and the same sample provided the 27 T cell receptor beta chains below, sequenced in a study of cytomegalovirus exposure and HLA in healthy donors. In the PCR, 60 Vbeta and 13 Jbeta primers were used. Repertoires were generated with immunoSEQ multiplex PCR, while TCRdb's copy carries only in-frame clones and drops some. Seen here are about 180,000 clones, 82% observed once, and the top ten hold over 1.5%. The sequenced material came from PBMCs. These TCRs come from a man between 40 and 49 years old in good health and CMV-seronegative.

The chain couples TRBV28 to TRBJ2-4; D gene ambiguous. Between the trimmed V and J ends, which lost 2 bases and 1 base, there was a span of 9 bases. CDR1 is MDHEN, CDR2 SYDVKM, per germline. This CDR3 is built from 15 residues. The CDR3 here is CASSLLAAAKNIQYF. The CDR3 DNA sequence: TGTGCCAGCAGTTTACTGGCGGCGGCCAAAAACATTCAGTACTTC. The full variable domain, rest sourced from reference TRBV28 and TRBJ2-4, is DVKVTQSSRYLVKRTGEKVFLECVQDMDHENMFWYRQDPGLGLRLIYFSYDVKMKEKGDIPEGYSVSREKKERFSLILESASTNQTSMYLCASSLLAAAKNIQYFGAGTRLSVL.

The genes are TRBV30 and TRBJ1-2; 7 bases match TRBD1. Germline values: CDR1 GTSNPN, CDR2 SVGIG (reference sequence). CDR3 length: 13 amino acids. J was trimmed by 5 bases and V by 4 bases; bases with no gene match: 7. CDR3 loop: CAWKGQDVYGYTF. CDR3 in DNA: TGTGCCTGGAAAGGACAGGACGTATATGGCTACACCTTC.

The chain employs TRBV15 and TRBJ2-4, with 11 nucleotides matching TRBD2. Germline lookup yields CDR1 LNHNV and CDR2 YYDKDF (reference sequence). The length of the CDR3 is 18 residues. The V segment lost 1 base and the J segment 0 bases; nucleotides outside the gene matches: 5. CDR3 region: CATSRAQTSGIAKNIQYF. As DNA, the CDR3 is TGTGCCACCAGCAGAGCTCAGACTAGCGGGATAGCCAAAAACATTCAGTACTTC.

The rearrangement uses TRBV1 and TRBJ2-7; the DNA was not compared with TRBD2, the D call given in the table. TRBV1 has pseudogene status. This CDR3 is 15 amino acids long. The CDR3 region has the DNA TGCACCAGCAGCCAAAAAGCGGTTAGCTCCTACGAGCAGTACTTC. Translating it yields CTSSQKAVSSYEQYF.

The V and J genes are TRBV7-2 and TRBJ2-5; 10 bases match TRBD2. From germline, CDR1 is SGHTA and CDR2 FQGNSA. V shed 1 base, J shed 2 bases, and the junction held 13 bases outside the gene matches. The CDR3 spans 19 residues. The DNA of the CDR3 is TGTGCCAGCAGCTTAGGGTGGTTAGCGGGGGGCCAGGGACAAGAGACCCAGTACTTC. It yields the protein CASSLGWLAGGQGQETQYF.

This CDR3 reads CASSHTPGTEAFF. CDR3 bases: TGTGCCAGCAGCCACACACCGGGAACTGAAGCTTTCTTT. The J gene is TRBJ1-1, the V gene TRBV5-6; D ambiguous. Trimming stripped 4 bases from V and 5 bases from J, with 12 bases between. This CDR3 spans 13 amino acids. The germline CDR1 and CDR2 sequences are SGHDT and YYEEEE.

This chain joins TRBV11-3 and TRBJ1-3; D remains unclear. CDR3 length equals 12 residues. With 5 bases removed from V and 6 bases from J, the gap between germline ends came to 8 bases. Per the germline V gene, CDR1 is SGHNT and CDR2 is YENEEA. The chain's CDR3 is CASSPTVNTIYF. In nucleotides, the CDR3 is TGTGCCAGCAGCCCCACTGTAAACACCATATATTTT.

V gene TRBV28 combines with J gene TRBJ1-1, with a weak D call TRBD1 (5 bases). CDR1 and CDR2 from the germline V gene are MDHEN and SYDVKM. Trimming shortened V by 7 bases and J by 0 bases, and 12 bases separated the two germline ends. This CDR3 contains 14 residues. CDR3 loop: CASTIGDMNTEAFF. The CDR3 bases are TGTGCCAGCACCATAGGGGATATGAACACTGAAGCTTTCTTT.

This clone was seen only a few times. The chain carries TRBV2 and TRBJ2-5, with D tentatively TRBD2 (6 bases). CDR1 and CDR2 (germline): SNHLY, FYNNEI. The CDR3 is 14 amino acids. Trimming took 2 bases from V and 0 from J, leaving 7 bases between them. The CDR3 DNA is TGTGCCAGCAGTGAACGGGGGTACCAAGAGACCCAGTACTTC. Translation gives CASSERGYQETQYF.

Turning to this clone: At one end the junction does not follow the germline gene, possibly because of a read error. CDR3 DNA: TGTGCCAGCGGTGAACAGTTCGACTACGAGCAGTACTTC. It specifies CASGEQFDYEQYF. The J gene is TRBJ2-7, the V gene TRBV6-1; D is unclear. Germline V CDR1 and CDR2: MNHNS, SASEGT. This CDR3 comprises 13 residues.

As DNA, the CDR3 is TGTGCCAGCAGCTTTTTACAGGGCACAGATACGCAGTATTTT. It specifies CASSFLQGTDTQYF. The rearrangement links TRBV6-5 to TRBJ2-3; TRBD1 is a possible D gene (5 bases). This CDR3 has 14 residues. The germline gives CDR1 MNHEY, CDR2 SVGAGI. Trimming removed 6 bases at V and 1 base at J, with 11 bases between.

DNA of the CDR3: TGTGCCAGCAGCTTAGCTAGGGGCAGCTCTCGTCAGTACTTC. It yields the protein CASSLARGSSRQYF. The chain combines TRBV11-2 with TRBJ2-7; D is perhaps TRBD1 (5 bases). This CDR3 comprises 14 residues. The V end lost 1 base, the J end lost 10 bases, and 17 bases lay between the germline ends. CDR1 SGHAT and CDR2 FQNNGV come from the germline V gene. Full variable domain (rest looked up from reference TRBV11-2 and TRBJ2-7): EAGVAQSPRYKIIEKRQSVAFWCNPISGHATLYWYQQILGQGPKLLIQFQNNGVVDDSQLPKDRFSAERLKGVDSTLKIQPAKLEDSAVYLCASSLARGSSRQYFGPGTRLTVT.

V gene TRBV2 combines with J gene TRBJ2-3; 7 bases are shared with TRBD1. Per germline, CDR1 SNHLY and CDR2 FYNNEI. This CDR3 comprises 15 residues. V lost 2 bases to trimming and J lost 2 bases; unmatched junction nucleotides: 4. CDR3 sequence reads: CASSESEGATDTQYF. CDR3 DNA sequence: TGTGCCAGCAGTGAATCCGAGGGGGCCACAGATACGCAGTATTTT.

The J gene is TRBJ1-2, the V gene TRBV11-3, with 10 bases aligning to TRBD1. The CDR3 is 14 residues long. Trimming removed 3 bases from V and 4 bases from J; junction bases left unmatched: 2. Germline CDR1 and CDR2: SGHNT and YENEEA. CDR3 amino acids: CASSLGQGIYGYTF. For the CDR3, the DNA is TGTGCCAGCAGCTTGGGACAGGGGATCTATGGCTACACCTTC.

The sample holds a few counts of this clone. The chain is built from TRBV4-2 and TRBJ2-5, with unresolved D. The CDR3 loop spans 14 amino acids. Germline V gene data show CDR1 as LGHNA and CDR2 as YNFKEQ. V was trimmed by 1 base and J by 1 base, leaving 7 bases between them. The CDR3 region has the DNA TGTGCCAGCAGCCAAGGCGAACGCCAAGAGACCCAGTACTTC. Translated, it gives CASSQGERQETQYF.

The gene calls are TRBV6-5 and TRBJ2-4; tentative D call: TRBD1 (6 bases). In germline, CDR1 is MNHEY, CDR2 SVGAGI. The CDR3 is made up of 13 amino acids. Trimming left V 6 bases short and J 6 bases short, with 12 bases between. The CDR3, as DNA: TGTGCCAGCAGCCTGACACAGGGAAACATTCAGTACTTC. It specifies CASSLTQGNIQYF.

J is TRBJ1-1 and V is TRBV7-9; TRBD1 matches at 8 bases. Germline CDR1 is SEHNR and CDR2 is FQNEAQ (reference sequence). The CDR3 runs to 15 residues. The ends lost 5 bases at V and 7 bases at J; junction bases unmatched: 12. CDR3 region: CASSPRRGRGDEAFF. The CDR3, as DNA: TGTGCCAGCAGCCCACGCAGGGGGCGCGGGGATGAAGCTTTCTTT.

Here the CDR3 reads CASSANKSQLYGYTF. CDR3 nucleotide sequence: TGTGCCAGCAGCGCAAATAAGTCACAGCTTTATGGCTACACCTTC. The chain links TRBV21-1 to TRBJ1-2; the table's D gene call, TRBD1, was not cross checked with the DNA. TRBV21-1 is classified as a pseudogene. CDR3 length: 15 residues.

The chain couples TRBV5-4 to TRBJ2-1; 7 bases agree with TRBD1. V shed 4 bases and J 8 bases; nucleotides not matched to a gene: 12. The germline V gene has CDR1 SGHNT and CDR2 YYREEE (reference sequence). CDR3 length equals 15 residues. The CDR3 loop is CASSREGAGTDEQFF. The CDR3 DNA is TGTGCCAGCAGCCGAGAGGGGGCCGGGACGGATGAGCAGTTCTTC.

On this clone: The junction differs from germline at one of its ends, possibly a read error. The sample holds other DNA sequences that translate to the same CDR3. This chain uses TRBV7-3 with TRBJ2-1; the D gene is possibly TRBD1 (6 bases). Germline CDR1 SGHTA, CDR2 FQGTGA. The CDR3 runs to 13 residues. In nucleotides, the CDR3 is TGTGCCAGCAGCCTACAGGGATACAATGAACAGTTCTTC. It yields the protein CASSLQGYNEQFF.

The count of this clone is one. This sequence joins TRBV6-4 and TRBJ1-5; 9 nucleotides align to TRBD1. From germline, CDR1 is MRHNA and CDR2 SNTAGT. CDR3 length equals 16 residues. The V and J ends lost 5 bases and 3 bases, in that order; junction bases with no gene match: 8. Here the CDR3 DNA reads TGTGCCAGCAGTATAACGACAGGGGGGTACAATCAGCCCCAGCATTTT. This encodes CASSITTGGYNQPQHF.

The chain employs TRBV7-3 and TRBJ2-3, with 7 bases matching TRBD2. This CDR3 is built from 13 residues. The germline V gene encodes CDR1 SGHTA and CDR2 FQGTGA. Unmatched junction bases numbered 9, after V lost 6 bases and J lost 9 bases. CDR3 sequence (DNA): TGTGCCAGCAGGGAAACTAGCGCAAAAACGCAGTATTTT. It encodes CASRETSAKTQYF.

The CDR3 region is CASSPDRYTDTQYF. The DNA of the CDR3 is TGCGCCAGCAGCCCCGACAGGTACACAGATACGCAGTATTTT. V usage is TRBV4-3 and J usage is TRBJ2-3, with a tentative D call TRBD1 (6 bases). CDR1 is LGHNA and CDR2 is YSLEER in the germline V gene. The V and J ends lost 4 bases and 2 bases respectively, with 10 bases between them. The CDR3 sequence is 14 residues long.

V is TRBV2 and J is TRBJ2-5, with D tentatively TRBD2 (5 bases). Looked up from germline, CDR1 is SNHLY and CDR2 is FYNNEI. V shed 7 bases and J shed 5 bases, with 17 bases lying between them. The CDR3 has 14 residues. CDR3 in DNA: TGTGCCAGCATGGCGGGCCAAGAAGTCGAGACCCAGTACTTC. Amino acid sequence: CASMAGQEVETQYF.

This clone was counted once. V usage is TRBV9 and J usage is TRBJ1-1; D might be TRBD1 (5 bases). The germline V gene has CDR1 SGDLS and CDR2 YYNGEE. Trimming removed 4 bases at V and 4 bases at J, with 20 bases between. This CDR3 comprises 16 residues. The DNA for the CDR3 is TGTGCCAGCAGCCGAGATCCAGGGTCCGTTGGCACTGAAGCTTTCTTT. This translates into CASSRDPGSVGTEAFF.

This clone was recorded a few times. CDR3 amino acids: CASSQDRLRETQYF. Here the CDR3 DNA reads TGCGCCAGCAGCCAAGACAGGTTAAGAGAGACCCAGTACTTC. The chain joins TRBV4-3 to TRBJ2-5; D not certain. Germline V gene sequence: CDR1 LGHNA, CDR2 YSLEER. The CDR3 loop spans 14 amino acids. V lost 0 bases and J 4 bases, leaving 9 bases between the germline ends.

The chain carries TRBV5-5 and TRBJ2-3, with 13 nucleotides matching TRBD2. The V gene's germline CDR1 is SGHKS and CDR2 YYEKEE (reference sequence). V lost 0 bases to trimming and J lost 0 bases; unmatched junction nucleotides: 4. The CDR3 consists of 18 residues. The CDR3 loop reads CASSLDGTSGASTDTQYF. In nucleotides, the CDR3 is TGTGCCAGCAGCTTGGATGGGACTAGCGGGGCCAGCACAGATACGCAGTATTTT.